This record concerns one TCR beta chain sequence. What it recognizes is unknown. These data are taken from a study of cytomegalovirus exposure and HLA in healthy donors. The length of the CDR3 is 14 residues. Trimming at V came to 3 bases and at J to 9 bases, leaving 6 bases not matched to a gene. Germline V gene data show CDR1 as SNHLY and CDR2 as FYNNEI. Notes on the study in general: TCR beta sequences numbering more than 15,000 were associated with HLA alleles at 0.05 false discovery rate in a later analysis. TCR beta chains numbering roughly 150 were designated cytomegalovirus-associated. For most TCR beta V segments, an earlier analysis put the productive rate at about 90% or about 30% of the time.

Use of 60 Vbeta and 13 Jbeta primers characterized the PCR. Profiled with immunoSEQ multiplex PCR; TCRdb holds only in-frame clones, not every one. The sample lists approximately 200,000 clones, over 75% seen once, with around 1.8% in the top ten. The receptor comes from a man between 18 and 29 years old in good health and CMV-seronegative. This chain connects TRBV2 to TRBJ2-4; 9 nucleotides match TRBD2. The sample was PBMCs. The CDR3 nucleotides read TGTGCCAGCAGTGAGGTGCGGGAGGGGGGCATTCAGTACTTC. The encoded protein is CASSEVREGGIQYF.